The present TCR beta chain was sequenced within a study of blood T cell repertoires in COVID-19. In the authors' methods: Amplification with reference gene primers provided the estimates of nucleated cell counts. Data came from immunoSEQ multiplex PCR; TCRdb stores just in-frame clones and leaves some out. D and trimming come from the DNA, and the V and J calls and clone size come from that table. The sample records about 200,000 clones, about 90% being singletons. V was cut by 6 bases and J by 0 bases, with 11 bases left in between. Germline CDR1 is MNHEY and CDR2 is SVGEGT. There are 14 residues in the CDR3. This clone was recorded once.

This rearrangement joins TRBV6-2 or TRBV6-3 to TRBJ2-5; D ambiguous. Material for sequencing was peripheral blood. The clonotype comes from a man aged 55 to 70 with active or convalescent COVID-19. For the CDR3, the DNA is TGTGCCAGCAGCGAAACTACGTACCAAGAGACCCAGTACTTC. Its translation: CASSETTYQETQYF.